Shown below are 7 T cell receptor beta chains from a single sample sequenced in a study of cytomegalovirus exposure and HLA in healthy donors. Vbeta (60) and Jbeta (13) primers were used in the PCR. The assay was immunoSEQ multiplex PCR, and TCRdb's table has in-frame clones only and misses some. The sample lists approximately 150,000 clones, 80% occurring once. Sequencing input: PBMCs. The source is a woman between 35 and 50 years old in good health and CMV-seronegative.

This clone was counted a few times. The CDR3 nucleotides read TGTGCCACCAGCAGAGCTACTAGCGGGAGTGAGACCCAGTACTTC. This encodes CATSRATSGSETQYF. The chain carries TRBV15 and TRBJ2-5; 11 bases agree with TRBD2. The CDR3 loop spans 15 amino acids. Per the germline V gene, CDR1 is LNHNV and CDR2 is YYDKDF (reference sequence). After removal of 1 base from V and 5 bases from J, the junction contained 3 bases not matched to a gene.

The chain combines TRBV28 with TRBJ2-1; 10 nucleotides match TRBD1. Germline V gene data show CDR1 as MDHEN and CDR2 as SYDVKM. This CDR3 comprises 20 residues. J was trimmed by 0 bases and V by 2 bases; bases with no gene match: 13. The CDR3 DNA is TGTGCCAGCAGTTTAGGGCGGGACAGGGGATTTCTAAGCTCCTACAATGAGCAGTTCTTC. It encodes CASSLGRDRGFLSSYNEQFF.

This clone was detected only once. The J gene is TRBJ2-3, the V gene TRBV27; perhaps TRBD2 as D (5 bases). Per the germline V gene, CDR1 is MNHEY and CDR2 is SMNVEV (reference sequence). The CDR3 is 14 residues long. V was pared by 4 bases and J by 2 bases, with 10 bases between. The CDR3 protein is CASSSERFTDTQYF. CDR3 nucleotides: TGTGCCAGCAGTTCTGAGCGGTTCACAGATACGCAGTATTTT.

The chain uses TRBV10-3 and TRBJ1-5; D call uncertain. The CDR3 consists of 12 residues. Trimming pared 10 bases from V and 1 base from J, leaving 8 bases between. Germline assignment: CDR1 ENHRY and CDR2 SYGVKD. The CDR3 sequence is CATAESNQPQHF. CDR3 DNA sequence: TGTGCCACCGCGGAGAGCAATCAGCCCCAGCATTTT.

The J gene is TRBJ2-5, the V gene TRBV9; 13 bases line up with TRBD2. Germline lookup yields CDR1 SGDLS and CDR2 YYNGEE. V shed 3 bases and J 3 bases; nucleotides not matched to a gene: 2. CDR3 size: 15 residues. The CDR3 loop reads CASSAGTSGKETQYF. The CDR3 nucleotides are TGTGCCAGCAGCGCCGGGACTAGCGGGAAAGAGACCCAGTACTTC.

The V and J genes are TRBV29-1 and TRBJ2-7; D unclear. Trimming left V 2 bases short and J 3 bases short, with 5 bases between. There are 11 residues in the CDR3. Germline V CDR1 and CDR2: SQVTM, ANQGSEA. Here the CDR3 DNA reads TGCAGCGTTGAACACAGCTACGAGCAGTACTTC. Its translation: CSVEHSYEQYF.

This chain links TRBV6-5 with TRBJ2-1, with D possibly TRBD2 on 7 matching bases. This CDR3 contains 15 residues. Germline loops: CDR1 MNHEY, CDR2 SVGAGI. With 6 bases removed from V and 5 bases from J, the gap between germline ends came to 17 bases. CDR3 loop: CASSTIRGGDNEQFF. In DNA form, the CDR3 reads TGTGCCAGCAGCACTATTAGGGGGGGGGACAATGAGCAGTTCTTC.